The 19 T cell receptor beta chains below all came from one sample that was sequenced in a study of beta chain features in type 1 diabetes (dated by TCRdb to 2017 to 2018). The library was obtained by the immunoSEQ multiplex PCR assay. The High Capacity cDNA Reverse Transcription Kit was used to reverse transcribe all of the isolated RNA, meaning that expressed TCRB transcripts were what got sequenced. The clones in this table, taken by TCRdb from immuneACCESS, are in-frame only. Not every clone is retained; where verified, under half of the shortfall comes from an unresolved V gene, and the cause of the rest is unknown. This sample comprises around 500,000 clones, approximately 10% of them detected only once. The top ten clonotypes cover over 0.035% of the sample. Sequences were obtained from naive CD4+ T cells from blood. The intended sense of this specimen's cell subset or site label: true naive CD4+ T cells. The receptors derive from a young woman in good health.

The CDR3 nucleotides are TGTGCCAGCAGCTTAGCCAGGGGATCGCTAATTCAGTACTTC. It encodes CASSLARGSLIQYF. J is TRBJ2-4 and V is TRBV11-3; tentatively, D is TRBD1 (6 bases). Germline V gives CDR1 SGHNT, CDR2 YENEEA. V was clipped by 1 base and J by 10 bases, with 14 bases between them. The CDR3 is 14 amino acids.

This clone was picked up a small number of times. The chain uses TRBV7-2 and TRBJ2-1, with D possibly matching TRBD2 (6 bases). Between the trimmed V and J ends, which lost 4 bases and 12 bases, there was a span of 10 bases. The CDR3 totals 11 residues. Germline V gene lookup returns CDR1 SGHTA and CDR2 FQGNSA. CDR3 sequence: CASSSLARQFF. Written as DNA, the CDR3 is TGTGCCAGCAGCTCACTAGCACGGCAGTTCTTC.

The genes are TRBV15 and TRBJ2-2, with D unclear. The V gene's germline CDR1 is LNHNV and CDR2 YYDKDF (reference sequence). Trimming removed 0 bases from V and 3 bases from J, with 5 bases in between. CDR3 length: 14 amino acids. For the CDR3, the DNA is TGTGCCACCAGCAGAGACCTATACACCGGGGAGCTGTTTTTT. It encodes CATSRDLYTGELFF.

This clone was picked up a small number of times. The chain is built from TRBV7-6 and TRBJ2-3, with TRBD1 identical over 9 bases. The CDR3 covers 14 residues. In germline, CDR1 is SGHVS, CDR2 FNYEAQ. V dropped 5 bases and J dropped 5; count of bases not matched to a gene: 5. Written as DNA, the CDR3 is TGTGCCAGCAGCCGCGGGACAGGGAAAGATACGCAGTATTTT. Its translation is CASSRGTGKDTQYF.

CDR3 nucleotides: TGTGCCTGGAGTAGAGGGATACAGGCGATGAACACTGAAGCTTTCTTT. Translation gives CAWSRGIQAMNTEAFF. The rearrangement joins TRBV30 to TRBJ1-1, with D perhaps TRBD1 (5 bases). The CDR3 length is 16 residues. The germline V and J ends were trimmed by 2 bases and 0 bases, with 16 bases remaining between them. The germline V gene encodes CDR1 GTSNPN and CDR2 SVGIG (reference sequence).

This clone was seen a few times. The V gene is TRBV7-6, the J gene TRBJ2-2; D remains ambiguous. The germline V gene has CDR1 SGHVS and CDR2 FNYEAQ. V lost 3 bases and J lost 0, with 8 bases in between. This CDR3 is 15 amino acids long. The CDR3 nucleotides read TGTGCCAGCAGCTTTGGCAGGACGAACACCGGGGAGCTGTTTTTT. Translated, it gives CASSFGRTNTGELFF.

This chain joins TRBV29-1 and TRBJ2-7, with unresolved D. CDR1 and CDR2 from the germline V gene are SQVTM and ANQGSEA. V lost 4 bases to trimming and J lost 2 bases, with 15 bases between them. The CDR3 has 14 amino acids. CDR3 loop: CSVVRSRLPYEQYF. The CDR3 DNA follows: TGCAGCGTTGTGAGGTCTAGATTGCCCTACGAGCAGTACTTC.

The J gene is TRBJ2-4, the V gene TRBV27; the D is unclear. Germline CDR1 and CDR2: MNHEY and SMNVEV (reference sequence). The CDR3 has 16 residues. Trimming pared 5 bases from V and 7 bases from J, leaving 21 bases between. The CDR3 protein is CASSPPDFYGLNIQYF. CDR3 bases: TGTGCCAGCAGTCCGCCTGATTTCTACGGCCTGAACATTCAGTACTTC.

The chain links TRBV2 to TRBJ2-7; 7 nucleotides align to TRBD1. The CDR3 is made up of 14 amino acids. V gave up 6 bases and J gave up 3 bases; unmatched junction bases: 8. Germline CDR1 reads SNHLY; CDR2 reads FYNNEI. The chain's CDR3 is CASRHRGLGYEQYV. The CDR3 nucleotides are TGTGCCAGCAGGCACAGGGGCCTGGGCTACGAGCAGTACGTC.

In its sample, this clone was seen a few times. CDR3 sequence: CASSYQGYSNQPQHF. CDR3 bases: TGTGCCAGCAGCTATCAGGGATATAGCAATCAGCCCCAGCATTTT. J is TRBJ1-5 and V is TRBV7-8, with a tentative D call TRBD1 (5 bases). The CDR3 length is 15 residues. Germline V gives CDR1 SGHVS, CDR2 FQNEAQ. Deletions cut 4 bases from V and 0 bases from J, with 10 bases between.

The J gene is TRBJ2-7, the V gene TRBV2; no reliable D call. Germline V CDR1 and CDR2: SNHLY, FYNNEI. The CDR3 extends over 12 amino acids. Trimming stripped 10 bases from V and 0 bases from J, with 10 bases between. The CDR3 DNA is TGTGCCATCGTTTTAAGCTCCTACGAGCAGTACTTC. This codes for CAIVLSSYEQYF.

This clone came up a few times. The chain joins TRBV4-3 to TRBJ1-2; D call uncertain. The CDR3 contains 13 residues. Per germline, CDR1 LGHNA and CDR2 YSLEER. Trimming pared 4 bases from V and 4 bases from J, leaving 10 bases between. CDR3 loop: CASSLGRAYGYTF. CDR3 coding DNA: TGCGCCAGCAGCCTGGGTCGGGCCTATGGCTACACCTTC.

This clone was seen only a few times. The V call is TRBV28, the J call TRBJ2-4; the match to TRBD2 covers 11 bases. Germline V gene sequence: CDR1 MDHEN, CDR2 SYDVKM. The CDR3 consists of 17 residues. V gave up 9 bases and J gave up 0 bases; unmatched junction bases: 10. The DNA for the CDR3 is TGTGCCAGAGAACCGGGACTAGCGGAGTTAGCCAAAAACATTCAGTACTTC. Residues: CAREPGLAELAKNIQYF.

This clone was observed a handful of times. CDR3 sequence (DNA): TGTGCCAGCAGGAGGACAGGGCATTCACCCCTCCACTTT. It translates to CASRRTGHSPLHF. The V and J genes are TRBV2 and TRBJ1-6; the match to TRBD1 covers 8 bases. V dropped 6 bases and J dropped 8; count of bases not matched to a gene: 3. The CDR3 is 13 amino acids. From germline, CDR1 is SNHLY and CDR2 FYNNEI.

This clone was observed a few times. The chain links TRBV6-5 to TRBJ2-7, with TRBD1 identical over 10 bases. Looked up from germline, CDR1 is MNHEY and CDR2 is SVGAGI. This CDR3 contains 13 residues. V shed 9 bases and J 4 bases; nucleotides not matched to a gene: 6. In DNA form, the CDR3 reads TGTGCCAGTGGTGGGGGACAGGGGTACGAGCAGTACTTC. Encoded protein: CASGGGQGYEQYF.

CDR3 DNA sequence: TGCGCCAGCAGCCAAGACCCCCGCGGGGATGAGCAGTTCTTC. Protein product: CASSQDPRGDEQFF. The chain has TRBV4-1 and TRBJ2-1; perhaps TRBD2 as D (6 bases). Trimming removed 0 bases from V and 8 bases from J, with 11 bases in between. CDR1 is MGHRA and CDR2 is YSYEKL in the germline V gene. The CDR3 runs 14 residues.

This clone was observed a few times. This chain's CDR3 is CASSRQEETQYF. The DNA for the CDR3 is TGTGCCAGCAGCCGACAGGAAGAGACCCAGTACTTC. This chain links TRBV9 with TRBJ2-5, with D possibly TRBD1 on 6 matching bases. Trimming removed 4 bases from V and 3 bases from J, with 7 bases in between. This CDR3 region has 12 residues. Germline V lookup: CDR1 SGDLS, CDR2 YYNGEE.

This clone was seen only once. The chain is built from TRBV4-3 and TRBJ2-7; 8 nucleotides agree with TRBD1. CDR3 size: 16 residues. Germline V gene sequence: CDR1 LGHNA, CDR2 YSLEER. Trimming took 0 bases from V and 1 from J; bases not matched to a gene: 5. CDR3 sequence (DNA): TGCGCCAGCAGCCAAGATGGATGGACAGGGTCCTACGAGCAGTACTTC. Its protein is CASSQDGWTGSYEQYF.

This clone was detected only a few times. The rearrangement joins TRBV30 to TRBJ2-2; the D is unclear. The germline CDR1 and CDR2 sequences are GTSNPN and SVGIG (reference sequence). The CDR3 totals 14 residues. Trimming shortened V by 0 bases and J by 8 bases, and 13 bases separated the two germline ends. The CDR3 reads CAWSVLIHGGELFF. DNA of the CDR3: TGTGCCTGGAGTGTACTCATACACGGAGGGGAGCTGTTTTTT. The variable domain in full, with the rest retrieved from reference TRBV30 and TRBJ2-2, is SQTIHQWPATLVQPVGSPLSLECTVEGTSNPNLYWYRQAAGRGLQLLFYSVGIGQISSEVPQNLSASRPQDRQFILSSKKLLLSDSGFYLCAWSVLIHGGELFFGEGSRLTVL.